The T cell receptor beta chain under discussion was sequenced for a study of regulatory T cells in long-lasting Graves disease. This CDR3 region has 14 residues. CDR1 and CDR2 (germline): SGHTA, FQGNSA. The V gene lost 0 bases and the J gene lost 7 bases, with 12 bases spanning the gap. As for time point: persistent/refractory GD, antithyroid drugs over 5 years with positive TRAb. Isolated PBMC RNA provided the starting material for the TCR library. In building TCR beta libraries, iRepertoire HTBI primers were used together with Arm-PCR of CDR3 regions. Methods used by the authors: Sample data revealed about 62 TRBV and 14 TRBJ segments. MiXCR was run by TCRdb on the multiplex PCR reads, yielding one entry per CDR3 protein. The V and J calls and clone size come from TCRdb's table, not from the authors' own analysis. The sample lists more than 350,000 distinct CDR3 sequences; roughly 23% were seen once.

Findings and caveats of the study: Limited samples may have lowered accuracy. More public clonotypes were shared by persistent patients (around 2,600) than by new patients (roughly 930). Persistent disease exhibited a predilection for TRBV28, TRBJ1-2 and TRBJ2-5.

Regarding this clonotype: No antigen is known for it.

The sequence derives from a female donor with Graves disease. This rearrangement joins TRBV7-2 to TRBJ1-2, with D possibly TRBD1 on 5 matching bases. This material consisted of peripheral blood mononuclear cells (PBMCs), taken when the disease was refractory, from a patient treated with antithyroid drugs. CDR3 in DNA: TGTGCCAGCAGCTTAGCCAGGGAAAGGCGTGGCTACACCTTC. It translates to CASSLARERRGYTF.